This T cell receptor beta chain was identified in a study of OX40 agonist ivuxolimab in advanced cancers. Regarding the complete study: The costimulatory receptor OX40 (CD134) was targeted by ivuxolimab, a fully human IgG2 agonistic monoclonal antibody. A male proportion of 82.7% and a mean age of 60 years, ranging from 23 to 79, were recorded for the dose-escalation cohort. Prior anti-PD-1, anti-PD-L1 or anti-CTLA-4 therapy was permitted, and about two fifths of dose-escalation patients had received checkpoint inhibitors. The paper reports the monotherapy dose-escalation portion (N ≈ 52 patients) of the phase I ivuxolimab trial. Among the roughly 50 dose-escalation patients, about 20 had hepatocellular carcinoma, about 15 melanoma, 9 renal cell carcinoma and 9 head and neck cancer. Peripheral TCRbeta sequencing was intended to test whether TCR sequence diversity was altered and clonal T-cell expansion was caused by ivuxolimab. Partial responses occurred in three dose-escalation patients, of whom one had hepatocellular carcinoma and two had cutaneous melanoma. Intravenous ivuxolimab was administered to patients every 2 weeks at six dose levels: 0.01, 0.1, 0.3, 1.5, 3 and 10 mg/kg. Overall study results and their limits: At doses from 0.1 to 3.0 mg/kg, clonal expansion was seen in both CD4+ and CD8+ blood T cells between baseline and week 6. In partial responders in the 0.1-3.0 mg/kg groups, normalized peripheral clonal expansion was found to be among the lowest, especially among CD8+ T cells. The antigen specificity of the clonally expanded peripheral T cells was not determined. After ivuxolimab, expanded clones were on average more numerous among CD8+ T cells than among CD4+ T cells. Low levels of normalized T-cell clonal expansion were also seen in some patients who did not respond.

Reading from cysteine to phenylalanine, the CDR3 counts 16 amino acids. Just the 48-base CDR3 DNA is kept, in frame starting at base 1. CDR1 LGHNA and CDR2 YSLEER were looked up in the germline V gene. Between the V and J ends, shortened by 0 bases and 7 bases respectively, the junction contains 13 bases. This clone was seen once. Its recognized antigen is unknown. There are no base qualities to consult, and no much larger clone falls within one base. Genomic DNA was isolated from the sorted cells so that the TCRbeta CDR3 region could be sequenced. TCRbeta CDR3 regions were sequenced using the immunoSEQ Assay. The source is immuneACCESS, and TCRdb retained only in-frame sequences with V and J called. Part of the clones is not carried over; for the studies checked, unresolved V genes explain less than half of this, and the remainder is unexplained. The sample records around 56,000 clones, approximately 82% of which are singletons. The ten largest clonotypes hold around 3.6% of the sample.

The trial excluded patients who had a history of autoimmune disease or who were on systemic immunosuppression. Peripheral blood for TCR sequencing was collected from all dose cohorts at baseline, on cycle 4 day 1, and on cycle 7 day 1. The samples were drawn from a first-in-human, open-label, multicenter phase I dose-escalation trial of ivuxolimab. Adults with locally advanced or metastatic melanoma, renal cell carcinoma, hepatocellular carcinoma or head and neck squamous cell carcinoma were enrolled in the trial. Before TCR sequencing, CD4+ and CD8+ T cells were separately sorted from peripheral blood.

The V and J genes are TRBV4-3 and TRBJ1-6; TRBD1 is possibly the D segment (5 matching bases). This clonotype was sampled from an adult with an advanced solid tumor such as melanoma, head and neck, liver or kidney cancer. Sequencing was performed on CD4+ or CD8+ T cells sorted from blood, taken in a trial of the OX40 agonist ivuxolimab. At the DNA level, the sequence is TGCGCCAGCAGCCAAGATCGGAGGGGCGGAAATTCACCCCTCCACTTT. The translation is CASSQDRRGGNSPLHF.